This TCR beta chain was found in a study of beta chain features in type 1 diabetes. Study in general: Patients looked much like healthy donors when it came to age, gender and cell yields.

Study conclusions and caveats: Naive, central memory and regulatory TCRB repertoires appeared more similar among patients than healthy donors. When VDJ junctions were examined, type 1 diabetes patients showed fewer insertions and more deletions.

CDR1 is SGHDN, CDR2 FVKESK, per germline. The V end lost 5 bases, the J end lost 12 bases, and 23 bases lay between the germline ends. The CDR3 is 15 amino acids. There are a few counts of this clone. Its antigen is unknown. Reverse transcription of all isolated RNA meant that expressed TCRB transcripts were sequenced. The data were produced by immunoSEQ multiplex PCR, yet TCRdb's version contains in-frame clones alone and is incomplete. The sample has 390,000 or so clones, about 14% seen once; the top ten hold roughly 0.033%. Sequencing was carried out using naive CD4+ T cells from blood. The clonotype comes from a man aged 25-45 years in good health. The genes are TRBV14 and TRBJ2-1, with D perhaps given as TRBD1 or TRBD2 (5 bases each). The CDR3 DNA sequence: TGTGCCAGCAGCACCTTCGACAAGGGTACTAGGGGGCAGTTCTTC. Its protein product is CASSTFDKGTRGQFF.